This T cell receptor beta chain stems from a study of blood T cell repertoires in COVID-19. Study details: Collection of acute and convalescent COVID-19 samples took place in the United States, Italy and Spain. PBMCs, B-cell-depleted T cells, or T cells were the source of the cDNA or gDNA that made up the material.

In the authors' methods: Nucleated cell counts were estimated from reference gene primer amplification. The protocol was immunoSEQ multiplex PCR, while the TCRdb copy is restricted to in-frame clones and leaves out a portion. V, J and clone size reflect that table, while D and trimming were determined from the DNA. The sample lists 85,000 to 120,000 clones; around four fifths were seen once. The J segment lost 3 bases and the V segment lost 0 bases, leaving 4 bases of the junction unmatched. CDR3 length: 15 residues. The germline V gene has CDR1 KGHDR and CDR2 SFDVKD. The TCR sequence derives from a human donor in a cohort sampled during active COVID-19. The rearrangement links TRBV24-1 to TRBJ2-7; 7 bases agree with TRBD1. Sequencing was done on a sample of peripheral blood. This CDR3 reads CATSDLGDSHYEQYF. The DNA of the CDR3 is TGTGCCACCAGTGATTTGGGGGACAGCCACTACGAGCAGTACTTC.